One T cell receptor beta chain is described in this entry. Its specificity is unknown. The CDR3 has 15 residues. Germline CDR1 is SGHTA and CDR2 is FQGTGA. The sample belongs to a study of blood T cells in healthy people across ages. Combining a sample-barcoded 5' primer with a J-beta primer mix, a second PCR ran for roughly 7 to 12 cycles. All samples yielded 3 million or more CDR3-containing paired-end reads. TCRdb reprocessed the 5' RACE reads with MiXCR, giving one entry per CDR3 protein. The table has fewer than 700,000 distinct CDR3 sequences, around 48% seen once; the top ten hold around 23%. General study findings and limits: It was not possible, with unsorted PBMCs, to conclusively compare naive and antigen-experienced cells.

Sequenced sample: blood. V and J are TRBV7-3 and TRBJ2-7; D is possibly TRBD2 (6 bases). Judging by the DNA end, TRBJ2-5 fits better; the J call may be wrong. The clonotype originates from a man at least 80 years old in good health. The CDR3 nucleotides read TGTGCCAGCAGCTTATTTAGTGGCGGGGAAGAGACCCAGTACTTC. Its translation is CASSLFSGGEETQYF.